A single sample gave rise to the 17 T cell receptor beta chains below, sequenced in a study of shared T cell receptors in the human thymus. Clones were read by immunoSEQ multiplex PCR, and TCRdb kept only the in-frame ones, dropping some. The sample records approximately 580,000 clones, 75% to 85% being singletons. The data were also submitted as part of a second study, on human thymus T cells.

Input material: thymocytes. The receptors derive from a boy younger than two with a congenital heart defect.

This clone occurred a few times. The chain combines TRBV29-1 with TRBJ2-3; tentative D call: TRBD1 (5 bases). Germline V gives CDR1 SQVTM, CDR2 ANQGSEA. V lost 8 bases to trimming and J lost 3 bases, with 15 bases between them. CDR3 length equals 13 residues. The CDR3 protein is CSSRGKGTDTQYF. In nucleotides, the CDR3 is TGCAGCTCTAGGGGAAAGGGGACAGATACGCAGTATTTT.

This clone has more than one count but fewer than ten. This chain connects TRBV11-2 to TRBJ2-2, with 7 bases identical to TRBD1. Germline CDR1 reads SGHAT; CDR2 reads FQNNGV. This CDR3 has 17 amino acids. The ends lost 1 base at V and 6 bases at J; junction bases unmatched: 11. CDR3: CASSLVQGIRVAGELFF. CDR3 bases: TGTGCCAGCAGCTTAGTACAGGGGATCAGGGTTGCCGGGGAGCTGTTTTTT.

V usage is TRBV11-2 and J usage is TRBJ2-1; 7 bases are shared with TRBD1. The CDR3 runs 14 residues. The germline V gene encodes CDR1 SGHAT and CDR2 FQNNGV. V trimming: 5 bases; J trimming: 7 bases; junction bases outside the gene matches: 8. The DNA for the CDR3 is TGTGCCAGCAGCCGACAGGGTAACGGGAATGAGCAGTTCTTC. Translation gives CASSRQGNGNEQFF.

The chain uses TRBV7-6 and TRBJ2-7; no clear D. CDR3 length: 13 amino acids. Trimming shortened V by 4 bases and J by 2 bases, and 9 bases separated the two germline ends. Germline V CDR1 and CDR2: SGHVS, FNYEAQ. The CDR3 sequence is CASSSWAPYEQYF. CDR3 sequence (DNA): TGTGCCAGCAGCTCCTGGGCTCCCTACGAGCAGTACTTC.

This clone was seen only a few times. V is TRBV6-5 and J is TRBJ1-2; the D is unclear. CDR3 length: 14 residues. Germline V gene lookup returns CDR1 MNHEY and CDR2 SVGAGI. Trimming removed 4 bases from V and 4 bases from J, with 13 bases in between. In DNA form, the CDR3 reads TGTGCCAGCAGTTCTCCGGGGATTCTCTATGGCTACACCTTC. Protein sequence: CASSSPGILYGYTF.

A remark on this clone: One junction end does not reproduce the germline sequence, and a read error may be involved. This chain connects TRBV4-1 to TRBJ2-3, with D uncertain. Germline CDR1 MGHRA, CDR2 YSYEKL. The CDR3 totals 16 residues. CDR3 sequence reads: CASSEERAPSTDTQYF. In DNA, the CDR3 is TGCGCCAGCAGCGAAGAACGCGCCCCTAGCACAGATACGCAGTATTTT.

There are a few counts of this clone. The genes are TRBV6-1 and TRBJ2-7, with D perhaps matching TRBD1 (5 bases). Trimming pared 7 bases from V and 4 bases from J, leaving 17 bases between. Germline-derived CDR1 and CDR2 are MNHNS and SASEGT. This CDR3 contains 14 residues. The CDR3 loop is CASIAPRAPYEQYF. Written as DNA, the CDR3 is TGTGCCAGCATCGCCCCCAGGGCCCCTTACGAGCAGTACTTC.

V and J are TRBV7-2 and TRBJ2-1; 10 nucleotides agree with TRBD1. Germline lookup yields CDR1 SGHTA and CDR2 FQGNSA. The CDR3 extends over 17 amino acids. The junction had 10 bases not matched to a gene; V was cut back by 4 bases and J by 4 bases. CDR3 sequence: CASSCPRQGAFYNEQFF. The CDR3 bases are TGTGCCAGCAGCTGCCCTCGACAGGGGGCCTTTTACAATGAGCAGTTCTTC.

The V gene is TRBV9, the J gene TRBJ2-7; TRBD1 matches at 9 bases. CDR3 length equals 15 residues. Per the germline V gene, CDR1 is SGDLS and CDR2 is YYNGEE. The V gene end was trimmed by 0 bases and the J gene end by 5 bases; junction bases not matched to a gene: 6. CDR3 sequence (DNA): TGTGCCAGCAGCGTAGGGGGGACAGGGCCTAACGAGCAGTACTTC. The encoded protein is CASSVGGTGPNEQYF.

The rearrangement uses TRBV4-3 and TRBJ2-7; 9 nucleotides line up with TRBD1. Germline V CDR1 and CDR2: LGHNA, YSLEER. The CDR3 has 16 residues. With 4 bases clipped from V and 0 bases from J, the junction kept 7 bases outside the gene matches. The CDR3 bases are TGCGCCAGCAGCCCAACCGGACAGGGGAGCTCCTACGAGCAGTACTTC. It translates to CASSPTGQGSSYEQYF.

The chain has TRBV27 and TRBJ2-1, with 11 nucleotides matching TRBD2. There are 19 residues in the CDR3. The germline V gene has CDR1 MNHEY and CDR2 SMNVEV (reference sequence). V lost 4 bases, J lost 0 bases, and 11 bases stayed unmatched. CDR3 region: CASSYSGTSGTSSYNEQFF. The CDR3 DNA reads TGTGCCAGCAGTTACTCCGGGACTAGCGGAACCAGCTCCTACAATGAGCAGTTCTTC.

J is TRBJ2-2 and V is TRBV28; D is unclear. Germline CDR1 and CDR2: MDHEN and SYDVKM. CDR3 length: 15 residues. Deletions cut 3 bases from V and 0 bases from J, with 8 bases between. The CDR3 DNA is TGTGCCAGCAGTTTCGCGAGGTCGAACACCGGGGAGCTGTTTTTT. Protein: CASSFARSNTGELFF.

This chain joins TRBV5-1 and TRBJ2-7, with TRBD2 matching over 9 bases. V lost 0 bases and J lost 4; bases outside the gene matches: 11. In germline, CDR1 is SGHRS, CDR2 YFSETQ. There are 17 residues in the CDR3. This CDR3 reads CASSLEGSGSGGYEQYF. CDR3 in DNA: TGCGCCAGCAGCTTGGAAGGTAGCGGGAGCGGGGGGTACGAGCAGTACTTC.

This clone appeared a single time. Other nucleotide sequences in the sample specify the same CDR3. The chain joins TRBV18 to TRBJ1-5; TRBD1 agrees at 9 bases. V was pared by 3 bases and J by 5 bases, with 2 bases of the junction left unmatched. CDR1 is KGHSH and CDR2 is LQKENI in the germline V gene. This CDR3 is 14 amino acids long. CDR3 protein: CASSPGQGDQPQHF. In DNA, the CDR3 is TGTGCCAGCTCACCGGGACAGGGTGATCAGCCCCAGCATTTT.

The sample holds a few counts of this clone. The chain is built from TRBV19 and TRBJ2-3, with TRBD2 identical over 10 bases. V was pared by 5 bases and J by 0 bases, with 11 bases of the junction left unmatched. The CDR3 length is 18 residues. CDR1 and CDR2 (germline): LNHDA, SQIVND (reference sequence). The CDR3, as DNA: TGTGCCAGTAGTCCTAGCGGGAGTCGCCCGCTTAGCACAGATACGCAGTATTTT. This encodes CASSPSGSRPLSTDTQYF.

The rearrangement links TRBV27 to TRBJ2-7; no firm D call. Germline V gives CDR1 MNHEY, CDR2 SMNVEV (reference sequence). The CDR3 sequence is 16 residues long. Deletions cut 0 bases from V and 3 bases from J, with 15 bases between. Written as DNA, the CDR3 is TGTGCCAGCAGTTTATCGATACTGTTAGCTCTCTACGAGCAGTACTTC. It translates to CASSLSILLALYEQYF.

In DNA form, the CDR3 reads TGCGCCAGCAGTCAAGATACTAGCACCGACGCGGATGAGCAGTTCTTC. Translated, it gives CASSQDTSTDADEQFF. The chain joins TRBV23-1 to TRBJ2-1, with a tentative D call TRBD2 (6 bases). TRBV23-1 counts as an open reading frame of uncertain function. V dropped 2 bases and J dropped 8 bases, with 19 bases sitting between them. This CDR3 has 16 amino acids.